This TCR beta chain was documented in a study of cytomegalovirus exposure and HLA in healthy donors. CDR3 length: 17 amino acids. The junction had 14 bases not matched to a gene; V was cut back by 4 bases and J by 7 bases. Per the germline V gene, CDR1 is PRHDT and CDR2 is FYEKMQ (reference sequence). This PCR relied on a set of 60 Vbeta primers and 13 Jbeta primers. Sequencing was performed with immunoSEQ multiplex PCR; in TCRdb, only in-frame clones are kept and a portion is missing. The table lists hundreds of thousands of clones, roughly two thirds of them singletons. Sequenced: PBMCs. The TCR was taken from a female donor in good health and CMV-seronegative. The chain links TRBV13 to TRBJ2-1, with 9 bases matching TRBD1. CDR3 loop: CASSSPPGTGKYNEQFF. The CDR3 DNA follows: TGTGCCAGCAGCTCACCTCCCGGGACAGGGAAATATAATGAGCAGTTCTTC.